Listed below are T cell receptor beta chains from one sample, sequenced in a study of T-cell memory formation after mild COVID-19. TCRdb re-called the 5' RACE reads through MiXCR, storing one row per CDR3 protein. Among about 340,000 distinct CDR3 sequences listed, 20% to 25% were seen once. Sequencing input: PBMCs or a T cell subset sorted from them (not recorded which). These receptors were taken from an adult woman who had mild COVID-19 (a few samples of this study predate the infection). Cell type and time point are not known. Each CDR3 is given with its conserved first and last residue. Each record gives: J gene, V gene, CDR3 length, clone size, D gene, CDR3 protein, CDR3 DNA. A D gene is named only where the DNA matches it firmly. Size values are once, few and many counts, or a class for expanded clones, and some rows have none.

TRBJ1-5 TRBV20-1 17 few NA CSARDGRRVGSNQPQHF TGCAGTGCTAGAGATGGCAGGAGGGTAGGTAGCAATCAGCCCCAGCATTTT
TRBJ2-6 TRBV5-8 14 NA NA CASSPRRRANVLTF TGTGCCAGCAGCCCTAGACGGAGGGCCAACGTCCTGACTTTC
TRBJ2-7 TRBV6-2/TRBV6-3 15 NA TRBD2 CASGTSGRADYEQYF TGTGCCAGCGGGACTAGCGGGAGGGCCGACTACGAGCAGTACTTC
TRBJ2-1 TRBV12-3/TRBV12-4 11 few NA CASSPVNEQFF TGTGCCAGCAGTCCTGTCAATGAGCAGTTCTTC
TRBJ2-3 TRBV7-3 15 NA NA CASSSGMGSTDTQYF TGTGCCAGCAGCTCTGGGATGGGAAGCACAGATACGCAGTATTTT
TRBJ2-3 TRBV5-4 15 few TRBD1 CASRDRSSSTDTQYF TGTGCCAGCAGGGACAGGTCCTCTAGCACAGATACGCAGTATTTT
TRBJ2-2 TRBV6-2/TRBV6-3 15 NA TRBD1 CASSDRDRVSGELFF TGTGCCAGCAGCGACCGGGACAGGGTCTCCGGGGAGCTGTTTTTT
TRBJ2-7 TRBV12-3/TRBV12-4 15 few NA CASSFSPGFSYEQYF TGTGCCAGCAGTTTTAGCCCAGGCTTTTCCTACGAGCAGTACTTC
TRBJ2-3 TRBV21-1 16 few NA CASGQLAGGPRDTQYF TGTGCCAGCGGCCAACTAGCGGGAGGGCCTCGGGATACGCAGTATTTT
TRBJ1-2 TRBV5-1 15 few NA CASSLRGTPNYGYTF TGCGCCAGCAGCTTGAGAGGGACCCCTAACTATGGCTACACCTTC
TRBJ1-2 TRBV9 17 NA NA CASSGGIGAPYNYGYTF TGTGCCAGCAGCGGCGGTATAGGGGCCCCATATAACTATGGCTACACCTTC
TRBJ2-1 TRBV5-1 15 NA NA CASNARDEGFHEQFF TGCGCCAGCAACGCCCGGGACGAGGGTTTCCATGAGCAGTTCTTC
TRBJ2-1 TRBV7-2 16 NA NA CASSGGGVSSYNEQFF TGTGCCAGCAGCGGAGGGGGCGTTAGCTCCTACAATGAGCAGTTCTTC
TRBJ2-1 TRBV14 15 NA TRBD1 CASSRIGTGIGEQFF TGTGCCAGCAGCCGCATCGGGACAGGGATAGGTGAGCAGTTCTTC
TRBJ2-7 TRBV7-8 14 NA NA CASSRIGQGPEQYF TGTGCCAGCAGCAGGATCGGACAAGGGCCCGAGCAGTACTTC
TRBJ1-1 TRBV5-4 15 once TRBD1 CASSSPSGTGRAAFF TGTGCCAGCAGCTCGCCGTCCGGGACAGGGAGGGCGGCTTTCTTT
TRBJ1-1 TRBV6-1 14 few TRBD1 CASARQGRDTEAFF TGTGCCAGCGCCCGACAGGGTAGGGACACTGAAGCTTTCTTT
TRBJ2-3 TRBV15 12 few NA CATSQGTDTQYF TGTGCCACCTCACAGGGTACAGATACGCAGTATTTT
TRBJ2-7 TRBV24-1 12 NA NA CATSDAGIEQYF TGTGCCACCAGTGATGCAGGGATCGAGCAGTACTTC
TRBJ1-3 TRBV7-2 17 many NA CASRQTGGVASGNTIYF TGTGCCAGCAGGCAGACAGGCGGCGTAGCCTCTGGAAACACCATATATTTT
TRBJ1-6 TRBV20-1 15 few NA CSAKPSGSYNSPLHF TGCAGTGCAAAGCCCTCTGGCTCCTATAATTCACCCCTCCACTTT
TRBJ1-5 TRBV7-9 15 few NA CASSLGRGMNQPQHF TGTGCCAGCAGCTTAGGCAGGGGTATGAATCAGCCCCAGCATTTT
TRBJ1-1 TRBV20-1 13 NA NA CSARGHLNTEAFF TGCAGTGCTAGGGGACATCTGAACACTGAAGCTTTCTTT
TRBJ2-7 TRBV2 15 NA TRBD2 CATGGERGTAYEQYF TGTGCCACCGGGGGGGAGCGCGGGACGGCATACGAGCAGTACTTC
TRBJ1-2 TRBV7-9 15 few TRBD1 CASSSGTGGIYGYTF TGTGCCAGCAGCTCCGGGACAGGGGGTATCTATGGCTACACCTTC
TRBJ2-1 TRBV5-6 14 NA NA CASSLSSGLNEQFF TGTGCCAGCAGCTTGTCTTCCGGGTTGAATGAGCAGTTCTTC
TRBJ2-1 TRBV7-2 15 few NA CASSLEQGRYNEQFF TGTGCCAGCAGCTTAGAACAGGGCAGATACAATGAGCAGTTCTTC
TRBJ2-7 TRBV6-5 15 NA NA CASSYSGEPTYEQYF TGTGCCAGCAGTTACTCGGGGGAGCCCACCTACGAGCAGTACTTC
TRBJ1-5 TRBV6-6 14 few NA CASTGEGNNQPQHF TGTGCCAGCACCGGGGAGGGTAACAATCAGCCCCAGCATTTT
TRBJ1-2 TRBV6-1 13 few NA CASSPTENYGYTF TGTGCCAGCAGTCCGACGGAGAACTATGGCTACACCTTC
TRBJ2-3 TRBV7-6 18 NA TRBD2 CASSRGLAGGKNTDTQYF TGTGCCAGCAGCCGAGGACTAGCGGGGGGGAAAAACACAGATACGCAGTATTTT
TRBJ1-1 TRBV12-3/TRBV12-4 14 NA NA CASAPGMVNTEAFF TGTGCCAGCGCCCCGGGGATGGTGAACACTGAAGCTTTCTTT
TRBJ2-7 TRBV7-2 15 few NA CASRLESSSPYEQYF TGTGCCAGCAGATTAGAAAGCTCTAGCCCGTACGAGCAGTACTTC
TRBJ2-7 TRBV28 14 few TRBD1 CASRDRGRPYEQYF TGTGCCAGCAGGGACAGGGGGCGCCCCTACGAGCAGTACTTC
TRBJ2-2 TRBV7-2 14 NA NA CASSLVTAAGELFF TGTGCCAGCAGCTTGGTGACCGCGGCCGGGGAGCTGTTTTTT
TRBJ2-7 TRBV20-1 12 few TRBD2 CSAGTSWYEQYF TGCAGTGCGGGGACTAGCTGGTACGAGCAGTACTTC
TRBJ2-4 TRBV7-2 17 NA NA CASSLGGTGSGKNIQYF TGTGCCAGCAGCTTAGGAGGAACAGGGTCGGGCAAAAACATTCAGTACTTC
TRBJ2-1 TRBV30 15 few NA CAWSVPRVSYNEQFF TGTGCCTGGAGTGTACCCAGGGTCTCCTACAATGAGCAGTTCTTC
TRBJ1-5 TRBV30 12 NA NA CAWSENYQPQHF TGTGCCTGGAGTGAGAATTATCAGCCCCAGCATTTT
TRBJ1-1 TRBV12-3/TRBV12-4 15 NA NA CASSSLQGMGTEAFF TGTGCCAGCAGTTCCCTACAGGGAATGGGCACTGAAGCTTTCTTT
TRBJ1-1 TRBV13 17 NA TRBD1 CASSSQTGAPENTEAFF TGTGCCAGCAGCTCCCAGACAGGGGCGCCGGAAAACACTGAAGCTTTCTTT
TRBJ2-3 TRBV20-1 17 once NA CSAKGLADGARTDTQYF TGCAGTGCTAAGGGCCTTGCTGACGGCGCCCGCACAGATACGCAGTATTTT
TRBJ2-2 TRBV7-3 16 few TRBD2 CASSLMGLANTGELFF TGTGCCAGCAGCTTAATGGGACTAGCGAACACCGGGGAGCTGTTTTTT
TRBJ2-5 TRBV4-2 16 many NA CASSRGSGLEAETQYF TGTGCCAGCAGCCGGGGCTCGGGACTGGAGGCGGAGACCCAGTACTTC
TRBJ2-7 TRBV29-1 12 few TRBD1 CSVIQGAHEQYF TGCAGCGTGATACAGGGGGCCCACGAGCAGTACTTC
TRBJ2-3 TRBV5-1 16 NA NA CASSLGGQGATDTQYF TGCGCCAGCAGCCTGGGGGGGCAGGGTGCTACAGATACGCAGTATTTT
TRBJ2-3 TRBV7-3 13 NA TRBD2 CASSLTGGGTQYF TGTGCCAGCAGCTTAACGGGCGGGGGTACGCAGTATTTT
TRBJ1-1 TRBV7-8 15 few NA CASSFGGPLNTEAFF TGTGCCAGCAGCTTTGGAGGGCCCTTGAACACTGAAGCTTTCTTT
TRBJ1-1 TRBV5-1 13 NA NA CASSAGANTEAFF TGCGCCAGCAGCGCCGGAGCGAACACTGAAGCTTTCTTT
TRBJ1-6 TRBV12-3/TRBV12-4 15 few NA CASSPRSGTNSPLHF TGTGCCAGCAGCCCCCGGTCAGGGACCAATTCACCCCTCCACTTT
TRBJ2-7 TRBV27 13 NA TRBD1 CASSIGTGYEQYF TGTGCCAGCAGTATCGGGACAGGGTACGAGCAGTACTTC
TRBJ2-7 TRBV5-1 17 few TRBD2 CASSLEALAGGSYEQYF TGCGCCAGCAGCTTGGAAGCGCTAGCGGGAGGGTCCTACGAGCAGTACTTC